This passage covers 2 T cell receptor beta chains from one sample sequenced in a study of blood T cell repertoires in COVID-19. TCRdb's copy holds only in-frame clones and misses some; the assay was immunoSEQ multiplex PCR. In the table there are approximately 330,000 clones, 65% to 90% of which are singletons. The source material was PBMCs or T cells enriched from blood (not recorded which). Every receptor here comes from a woman aged 40 to 49 with acute COVID-19.

The chain uses TRBV4-1 and TRBJ2-5; 16 bases fit TRBD2. Looked up from germline, CDR1 is MGHRA and CDR2 is YSYEKL. V trimming: 5 bases; J trimming: 4 bases; junction bases outside the gene matches: 7. The CDR3 covers 17 residues. The CDR3 region has the DNA TGCGCCAGCAGCGGGGGGACTAGCGGGAGGGCCGCAGAGACCCAGTACTTC. This gives the protein CASSGGTSGRAAETQYF.

The chain recombines TRBV11-3 with TRBJ2-2; the match to TRBD2 covers 8 bases. The CDR3 totals 15 residues. Germline-derived CDR1 and CDR2 are SGHNT and YENEEA. J lost 1 base, V lost 3 bases, and 1 base had no gene match. This chain's CDR3 is CASSFSGKNTGELFF. CDR3 DNA: TGTGCCAGCAGCTTTAGCGGGAAGAACACCGGGGAGCTGTTTTTT. Based on the CDR3 plus reference TRBV11-3 and TRBJ2-2, the full variable domain is EAGVVQSPRYKIIEKKQPVAFWCNPISGHNTLYWYLQNLGQGPELLIRYENEEAVDDSQLPKDRFSAERLKGVDSTLKIQPAELGDSAVYLCASSFSGKNTGELFFGEGSRLTVL.